This T cell receptor beta chain was recorded in a study of response to subunit inactivated influenza vaccine. Study-level findings and limits: With each seasonal influenza vaccination, the authors suggested, few new T cells are recruited.

CDR1 is SNHLY and CDR2 is FYNNEI in the germline V gene. The CDR3 sequence is 11 residues long. V lost 4 bases to trimming and J lost 4 bases, with 5 bases between them. TCRdb itself ran the RT-PCR reads through MiXCR, one entry per CDR3 protein. The sample records about 190,000 distinct CDR3 sequences, around 15% being singletons. Concerning this clonotype itself: Its specificity is not known.

The chain has TRBV2 and TRBJ2-7; tentative D call: TRBD2 (5 bases). This sample comprised CD8+ T cells sorted from PBMCs, obtained roughly 5 days after vaccination. The source is a man aged 50 or older who received an inactivated influenza vaccine. The CDR3 DNA reads as TGTGCCAGCAGTGGGAGGTACGAGCAGTACTTC. As protein: CASSGRYEQYF.